This T cell receptor (beta chain) was documented in a study of tumor-infiltrating lymphocytes in primary liver carcinoma. Germline DNA was extracted alongside blood RNA, which was obtained from unsorted whole blood. The CDR3 runs to 15 residues. Germline CDR1 SGHAT, CDR2 FQNNGV. Trimming cost V 1 base and J 3 bases, with 12 bases left between them. TCR beta cDNA was made from 450 to 600 ng total RNA with a constant-region primer. ARM-PCR was slightly modified, and three nested multiplex PCR rounds with it gave rise to the TCR beta libraries. Forward primers for TRBV1-TRBV30 and a C-beta reverse primer served the first two PCR rounds, at about 10 cycles each. TCRdb reanalysed the multiplex PCR reads using MiXCR and keeps one entry per CDR3 protein. The sample consists of 150,000 to 200,000 distinct CDR3 sequences, less than 75% of them appearing once. In its sample, this clonotype was seen once.

The chain couples TRBV11-2 to TRBJ1-1, with a tentative D call TRBD1 (6 bases). Sample: peripheral blood. This clonotype was sampled from a woman in her fifties or sixties with primary liver carcinoma and hepatitis B virus infection. CDR3 sequence: CASSLGNRADTEAFF. In nucleotides, the CDR3 is TGTGCCAGCAGCTTAGGTAACAGGGCGGACACTGAAGCTTTCTTT.